A single sample is the source of the 20 T cell receptor beta chains below, sequenced in a study of low-dose radiotherapy and immunotherapy resistance in tumors. TRAV- and TRBV-specific primers, spanning alpha and beta chains, primed first-strand cDNA. With a constant-region primer and a V-primer adapter, TCRs were subjected to roughly 20 PCR cycles of amplification. TCRdb used MiXCR to reprocess the reads, holding one entry per CDR3 protein. The sample lists tens of thousands of distinct CDR3 sequences; about 20% were seen once. Time point in this sample: after trial treatment. Treatment here: LDRT plus nivolumab, ipilimumab, low-dose cyclophosphamide and aspirin (RACIN trial). This specimen consisted of PBMCs, obtained after low-dose radiotherapy plus immunotherapy. The receptors stem from a female donor with ovarian cancer.

The CDR3 protein is CATSGTLRGGSGYEQYF. CDR3 coding DNA: TGTGCCACCAGTGGTACTTTGCGGGGGGGATCGGGCTACGAGCAGTACTTC. This chain uses TRBV24-1 with TRBJ2-7; 9 bases are shared with TRBD2. Trimming cost V 5 bases and J 3 bases; bases outside gene matches: 13. This CDR3 is 17 amino acids long. Germline V gene data show CDR1 as KGHDR and CDR2 as SFDVKD.

Worth noting for this clonotype: This likely reflects a read error, since a far larger clone is one base away. CDR3 coding DNA: TGTGCCAGCAGCTTAGATGGACTAGCAGGCGATGAGCAGTACTTC. This translates into CASSLDGLAGDEQYF. The V and J genes are TRBV11-2 and TRBJ2-7; 8 nucleotides align to TRBD2. Germline values: CDR1 SGHAT, CDR2 FQNNGV. V trimming: 0 bases; J trimming: 7 bases; junction bases outside the gene matches: 8. The CDR3 loop spans 15 amino acids.

The table lists this clonotype with many counts. The rearrangement links TRBV28 to TRBJ2-5; no reliable D call. There are 13 residues in the CDR3. The germline V and J ends were trimmed by 1 base and 0 bases, with 3 bases remaining between them. Per germline, CDR1 MDHEN and CDR2 SYDVKM. CDR3 protein: CASSLFYQETQYF. Here the CDR3 DNA reads TGTGCCAGCAGTTTATTTTACCAAGAGACCCAGTACTTC.

The gene calls are TRBV4-1 and TRBJ1-2; 10 positions agree with TRBD1. There are 16 residues in the CDR3. Germline V gene sequence: CDR1 MGHRA, CDR2 YSYEKL. Unmatched junction bases numbered 6, after V lost 1 base and J lost 4 bases. The CDR3 DNA sequence: TGCGCCAGCAGCCAAGGCCTAGACAGGGGGCCCTATGGCTACACCTTC. Protein product: CASSQGLDRGPYGYTF.

This clonotype was detected ten times or more. The chain uses TRBV6-5 and TRBJ1-4; D might be TRBD1 (5 bases). The germline V gene encodes CDR1 MNHEY and CDR2 SVGAGI. This CDR3 has 15 residues. With 0 bases removed from V and 4 bases from J, the gap between germline ends came to 9 bases. The CDR3 protein is CASSYSRGVNEKLFF. CDR3 in DNA: TGTGCCAGCAGTTACTCCCGGGGGGTTAATGAAAAACTGTTTTTT.

This clonotype appeared many times. This sequence joins TRBV24-1 and TRBJ2-1; a possible D gene is TRBD2 (6 bases). CDR3 length: 12 residues. Trimming cost V 4 bases and J 6 bases, with 6 bases left between them. Germline-derived CDR1 and CDR2 are KGHDR and SFDVKD. The CDR3 sequence: CATSERGNEQFF. Here the CDR3 DNA reads TGTGCCACCAGTGAGCGGGGCAATGAGCAGTTCTTC.

Many counts were recorded for this clonotype. The V call is TRBV29-1, the J call TRBJ1-1, with 11 bases lining up with TRBD1. Germline V gene lookup returns CDR1 SQVTM and CDR2 ANQGSEA. Trimming at V came to 3 bases and at J to 6 bases, leaving 12 bases not matched to a gene. The CDR3 covers 16 residues. The CDR3, as DNA: TGCAGCGTTGAGCCGGGACAGGGGGTTTCGTTTCCTGAAGCTTTCTTT. Translation gives CSVEPGQGVSFPEAFF.

The J gene is TRBJ2-4, the V gene TRBV30; D is uncertain. Germline loops: CDR1 GTSNPN, CDR2 SVGIG (reference sequence). With 7 bases removed from V and 9 bases from J, the gap between germline ends came to 22 bases. This CDR3 is built from 14 residues. As DNA, the CDR3 is TGTGCCTCACGGACGGGCACGGGCGGTAGCATTCAGTACTTC. Encoded protein: CASRTGTGGSIQYF.

This clonotype was seen at least ten times. The V gene is TRBV10-3, the J gene TRBJ2-5, with D perhaps matching TRBD1 or TRBD2 (5 bases each). The germline V and J ends were trimmed by 5 bases and 3 bases, with 13 bases remaining between them. The CDR3 totals 14 residues. Germline assignment: CDR1 ENHRY and CDR2 SYGVKD. The CDR3, as DNA: TGTGCCATCAGTCAACCCAGGGACGAAGAGACCCAGTACTTC. As protein: CAISQPRDEETQYF.

This clonotype was seen ten or more times. The chain joins TRBV20-1 to TRBJ2-7, with TRBD2 matching 9 bases. The germline V gene has CDR1 DFQATT and CDR2 SNEGSKA (reference sequence). The V segment lost 0 bases and the J segment 4 bases; nucleotides outside the gene matches: 7. The CDR3 spans 15 residues. DNA for the CDR3: TGCAGTGCTAGAGATCCAGCGGGAGGAAGATACGAGCAGTACTTC. Protein product: CSARDPAGGRYEQYF.

This clonotype was counted only a few times. The CDR3 coding sequence is TGCAGTGCCCCTCAGCGGGAGCCCCCCTACAATGAGCAGTTCTTC. It yields the protein CSAPQREPPYNEQFF. The chain couples TRBV20-1 to TRBJ2-1; the match to TRBD2 covers 8 bases. In germline, CDR1 is DFQATT, CDR2 SNEGSKA (reference sequence). The CDR3 loop spans 15 amino acids. Trimming cost V 6 bases and J 2 bases; bases outside gene matches: 9.

The rearrangement links TRBV5-1 to TRBJ2-1; D unresolved. Germline V gives CDR1 SGHRS, CDR2 YFSETQ. The germline V and J ends were trimmed by 0 bases and 8 bases, with 12 bases remaining between them. This CDR3 has 14 residues. CDR3 coding DNA: TGCGCCAGCAGCTTGGGGCAAGAGGTGGATGAGCAGTTCTTC. Protein product: CASSLGQEVDEQFF. The full variable domain, with the rest looked up from reference TRBV5-1 and TRBJ2-1, is KAGVTQTPRYLIKTRGQQVTLSCSPISGHRSVSWYQQTPGQGLQFLFEYFSETQRNKGNFPGRFSGRQFSNSRSEMNVSTLELGDSALYLCASSLGQEVDEQFFGPGTRLTVL.

This clonotype was seen ten or more times. This chain joins TRBV19 and TRBJ2-2; D is ambiguous. The V end lost 7 bases, the J end lost 3 bases, and 12 bases lay between the germline ends. Germline CDR1 LNHDA, CDR2 SQIVND (reference sequence). This CDR3 is 14 amino acids long. CDR3 sequence: CASNFGRDTGELFF. The CDR3, as DNA: TGTGCCAGTAATTTCGGTCGGGACACCGGGGAGCTGTTTTTT.

This clonotype showed up many times. The gene calls are TRBV30 and TRBJ2-7, with D hard to call. The CDR3 runs 13 residues. CDR1 is GTSNPN and CDR2 is SVGIG in the germline V gene (reference sequence). V lost 1 base to trimming and J lost 3 bases, with 10 bases between them. The CDR3 here is CAWSETADYEQYF. The CDR3 DNA follows: TGTGCCTGGAGTGAGACCGCAGACTACGAGCAGTACTTC.

This clonotype was observed many times. The chain combines TRBV6-2 or TRBV6-3 with TRBJ2-3; tentatively, D is TRBD1 or TRBD2 (5 bases each). The CDR3 has 17 residues. The germline V gene encodes CDR1 MNHEY and CDR2 SVGEGT. V shed 5 bases and J shed 6 bases, with 24 bases lying between them. The CDR3 loop is CASSEDRSRARGDTQYF. The CDR3 DNA reads TGTGCCAGCAGTGAAGACAGATCCCGGGCCCGAGGGGATACGCAGTATTTT.

In its sample, this clonotype was seen many times. The rearrangement joins TRBV20-1 to TRBJ2-3, with a weak D call TRBD2 (6 bases). The CDR3 spans 14 residues. V lost 6 bases to trimming and J lost 4 bases, with 17 bases between them. Germline CDR1 DFQATT, CDR2 SNEGSKA (reference sequence). The CDR3 loop is CSARTRGYSDTQYF. In DNA, the CDR3 is TGCAGTGCCAGGACTCGGGGGTACTCAGATACGCAGTATTTT.

In this sample, this clonotype turned up many times. This chain joins TRBV2 and TRBJ2-1; 12 positions agree with TRBD2. The CDR3 extends over 15 amino acids. Looked up from germline, CDR1 is SNHLY and CDR2 is FYNNEI. The V gene end was trimmed by 10 bases and the J gene end by 9 bases; junction bases not matched to a gene: 13. The CDR3 nucleotides are TGTGCCACTCAGGTGGGACTAGCGGGTGGGGGTGAGCAGTTCTTC. Residues: CATQVGLAGGGEQFF.

Of note for this clonotype: Germline is not matched at one junction end, which may reflect a read error. The chain links TRBV5-3 to TRBJ2-3; D unresolved. Being an ORF, TRBV5-3 has a function that is uncertain. The CDR3 sequence is 15 residues long. CDR3 nucleotides: TGTGCCAGCAGCTTGGAATTAGATCGCACAGATACGCAGTATTTT. It encodes CASSLELDRTDTQYF.

This clonotype occurred many times. V gene TRBV2 combines with J gene TRBJ2-7; 9 bases map to TRBD1. J gave up 3 bases and V 7 bases, and 7 bases lay outside the gene matches. The CDR3 length is 14 residues. CDR1 is SNHLY and CDR2 is FYNNEI in the germline V gene. The CDR3 coding sequence is TGTGCCAGCACAAACAGGGGGCAAAGCTACGAGCAGTACTTC. Amino acid sequence: CASTNRGQSYEQYF.

This clonotype was recorded many times. This chain links TRBV7-2 with TRBJ1-5, with 10 bases identical to TRBD1. Losses at the gene ends were 1 base for V and 6 bases for J; bases not matched to a gene: 9. The germline gives CDR1 SGHTA, CDR2 FQGNSA. The CDR3 runs 17 residues. The CDR3 sequence is CASSLGQRQGAGQPQHF. As DNA, the CDR3 is TGTGCCAGCAGCTTAGGGCAGAGACAGGGGGCGGGTCAGCCCCAGCATTTT.